This TCR beta chain was obtained from a study of blood T cell repertoires in COVID-19 (dated by TCRdb to the early 2020s). As for the study more broadly: The collaborator samples originated in the United States, Italy and Spain and spanned the acute and convalescent phases of COVID-19. Deeply sampled blood TCRbeta repertoires from subjects exposed to, actively infected with, or recovered from COVID-19 were included in the dataset. The prospective study material was composed of cDNA or gDNA derived from T cells, B-cell-depleted T cells, or PBMCs. The sample metadata nearly always contained a de-identified subject ID, COVID-19 status, age in years and sex. A freely available public database, intended as a resource for researchers studying the immune response to SARS-CoV-2, is where the repertoires were released. Where HLA class I and class II types were available, the types were taken from metadata supplied by the sample provider, not from assay-based typing. Samples were obtained from the ongoing ImmuneRACE study (first 160 participants) and from 1,254 subjects provided by 6 global collaborators.

The collaborating institutions used their own protocols to collect whole blood in K2EDTA tubes. For TCRbeta analysis, collaborators shipped samples in one of three forms: frozen whole blood, isolated PBMCs, or DNA extracted from either of those sample types. This clone occurred once. There is no known antigen for this receptor. No much larger clone exists at a distance of one base, and base qualities are not known. TCRbeta CDR3 regions were amplified from genomic DNA using the immunoSEQ Assay, a bias-controlled multiplex PCR. As for the authors' bioinformatics: Within the assay, amplification of reference gene primers was used to estimate how many nucleated cells each sample contained. Sequence reads were collapsed and filtered to measure the absolute abundance of every unique TCRbeta CDR3 rearrangement. Productive Simpson clonality was computed per sample as the square root of Simpson's diversity index over productive rearrangements. TCRdb mirrors the immuneACCESS table, restricted to in-frame sequences. Some clones are absent from its copies; in checked studies, under half trace to an unresolved V gene, and the reason for the others is unknown. V and J calls and clone size are given by that table; D and trimming were obtained from the DNA. The table for this sample lists about 78,000 clones; 86% of them were counted only once. The ten largest make up around 5.3% of the sample.

Study-wide conclusions, independent of this receptor: The amount of clinical and demographic metadata varied by source and participant and was provided uncurated.

At the junction V is shortened by 8 bases and J by 1 base, with 11 bases in between. According to the germline V gene, CDR1 reads SNHLY and CDR2 reads FYNNEI. The CDR3 covers 14 residues, taking in both the cysteine and the phenylalanine. CDR3 DNA is the only sequence kept; it has 42 bases, read in frame from the first base. The material sequenced was peripheral blood. The sequence links TRBV2 to TRBJ2-2; the D region possibly corresponds to TRBD2 (5 bases align). This clonotype originated in a man aged 45 to 65 with active or convalescent COVID-19. The nucleotide sequence reads TGTGCCAGCCTGAGGGAACTGAACACCGGGGAGCTGTTTTTT. Its translation reads: CASLRELNTGELFF.